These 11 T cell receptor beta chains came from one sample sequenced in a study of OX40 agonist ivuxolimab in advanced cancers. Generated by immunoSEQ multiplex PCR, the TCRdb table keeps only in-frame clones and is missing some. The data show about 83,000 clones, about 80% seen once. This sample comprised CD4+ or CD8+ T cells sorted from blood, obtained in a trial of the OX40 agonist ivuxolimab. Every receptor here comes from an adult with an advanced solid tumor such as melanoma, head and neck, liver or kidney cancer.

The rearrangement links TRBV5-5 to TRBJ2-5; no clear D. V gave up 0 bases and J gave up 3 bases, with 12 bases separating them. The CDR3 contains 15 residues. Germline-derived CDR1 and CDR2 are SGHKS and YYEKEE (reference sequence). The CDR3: CASSLEGSGEETQYF. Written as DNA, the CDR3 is TGTGCCAGCAGCTTGGAGGGATCCGGAGAAGAGACCCAGTACTTC.

The CDR3 spells CAATSRGGTTGELFF. In DNA form, the CDR3 reads TGTGCCGCCACCTCCCGGGGGGGGACCACCGGGGAGCTGTTTTTT. This chain connects TRBV28 to TRBJ2-2; 8 bases fit TRBD2. The CDR3 totals 15 residues. CDR1 MDHEN and CDR2 SYDVKM come from the germline V gene. Losses at the gene ends were 11 bases for V and 4 bases for J; bases not matched to a gene: 12.

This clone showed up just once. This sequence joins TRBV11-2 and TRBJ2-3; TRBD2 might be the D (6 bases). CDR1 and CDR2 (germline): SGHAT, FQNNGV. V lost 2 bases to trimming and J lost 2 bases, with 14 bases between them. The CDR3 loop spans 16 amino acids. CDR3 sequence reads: CASSLFAGPHTDTQYF. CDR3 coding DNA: TGTGCCAGCAGCTTATTTGCGGGGCCACACACAGATACGCAGTATTTT.

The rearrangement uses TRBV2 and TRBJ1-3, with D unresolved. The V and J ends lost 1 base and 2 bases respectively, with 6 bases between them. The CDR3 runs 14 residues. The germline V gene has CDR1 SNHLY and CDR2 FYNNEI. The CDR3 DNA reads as TGTGCCAGCAGTGAAGGGGGTACTGGAAACACCATATATTTT. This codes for CASSEGGTGNTIYF. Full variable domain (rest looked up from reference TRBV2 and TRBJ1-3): EPEVTQTPSHQVTQMGQEVILRCVPISNHLYFYWYRQILGQKVEFLVSFYNNEISEKSEIFDDQFSVERPDGSNFTLKIRSTKLEDSAMYFCASSEGGTGNTIYFGEGSWLTVV.

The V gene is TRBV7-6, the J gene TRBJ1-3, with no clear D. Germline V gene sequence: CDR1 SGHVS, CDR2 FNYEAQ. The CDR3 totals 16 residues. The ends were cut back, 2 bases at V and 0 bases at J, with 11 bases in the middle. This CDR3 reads CASSLMDGGSGNTIYF. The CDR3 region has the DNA TGTGCCAGCAGCTTAATGGACGGCGGCTCTGGAAACACCATATATTTT.

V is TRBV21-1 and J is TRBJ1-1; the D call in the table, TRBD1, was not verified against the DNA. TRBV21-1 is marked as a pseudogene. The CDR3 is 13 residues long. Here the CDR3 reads CASGNRGWTEAFF. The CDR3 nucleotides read TGTGCCAGCGGCAACAGGGGGTGGACTGAAGCTTTCTTT.

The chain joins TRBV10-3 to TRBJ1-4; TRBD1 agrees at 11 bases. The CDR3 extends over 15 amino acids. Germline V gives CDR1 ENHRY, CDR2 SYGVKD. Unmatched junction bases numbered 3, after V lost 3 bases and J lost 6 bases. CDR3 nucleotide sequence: TGTGCCATCAGTGATCAGGACAGGGGGCATGAAAAACTGTTTTTT. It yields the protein CAISDQDRGHEKLFF.

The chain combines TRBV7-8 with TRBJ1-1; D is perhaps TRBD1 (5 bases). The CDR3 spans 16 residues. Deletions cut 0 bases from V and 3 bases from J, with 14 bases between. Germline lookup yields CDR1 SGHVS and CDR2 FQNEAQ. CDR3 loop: CASSLARVGGDTEAFF. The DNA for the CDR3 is TGTGCCAGCAGCTTAGCGCGGGTGGGAGGGGACACTGAAGCTTTCTTT.

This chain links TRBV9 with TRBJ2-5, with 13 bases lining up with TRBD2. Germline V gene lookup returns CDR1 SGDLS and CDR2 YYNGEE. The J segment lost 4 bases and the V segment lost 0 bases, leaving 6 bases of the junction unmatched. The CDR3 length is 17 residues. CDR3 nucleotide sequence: TGTGCCAGCAGCGTAGCACTAGCGGGGGGGCCGGGAGAGACCCAGTACTTC. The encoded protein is CASSVALAGGPGETQYF. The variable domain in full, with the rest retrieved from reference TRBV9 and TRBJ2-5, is DSGVTQTPKHLITATGQRVTLRCSPRSGDLSVYWYQQSLDQGLQFLIQYYNGEERAKGNILERFSAQQFPDLHSELNLSSLELGDSALYFCASSVALAGGPGETQYFGPGTRLLVL.

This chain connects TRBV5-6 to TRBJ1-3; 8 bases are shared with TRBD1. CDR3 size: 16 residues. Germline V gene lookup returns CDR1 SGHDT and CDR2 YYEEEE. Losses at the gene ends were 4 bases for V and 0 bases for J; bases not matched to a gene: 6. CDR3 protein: CASSRDRRHSGNTIYF. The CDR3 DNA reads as TGTGCCAGCAGCCGGGACAGGCGACACTCTGGAAACACCATATATTTT.

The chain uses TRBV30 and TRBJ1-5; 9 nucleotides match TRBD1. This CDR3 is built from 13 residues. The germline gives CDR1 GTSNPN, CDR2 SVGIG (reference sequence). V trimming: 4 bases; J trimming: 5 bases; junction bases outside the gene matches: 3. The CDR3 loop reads CAWNRQGDQPQHF. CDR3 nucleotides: TGTGCCTGGAACAGACAGGGGGATCAGCCCCAGCATTTT.